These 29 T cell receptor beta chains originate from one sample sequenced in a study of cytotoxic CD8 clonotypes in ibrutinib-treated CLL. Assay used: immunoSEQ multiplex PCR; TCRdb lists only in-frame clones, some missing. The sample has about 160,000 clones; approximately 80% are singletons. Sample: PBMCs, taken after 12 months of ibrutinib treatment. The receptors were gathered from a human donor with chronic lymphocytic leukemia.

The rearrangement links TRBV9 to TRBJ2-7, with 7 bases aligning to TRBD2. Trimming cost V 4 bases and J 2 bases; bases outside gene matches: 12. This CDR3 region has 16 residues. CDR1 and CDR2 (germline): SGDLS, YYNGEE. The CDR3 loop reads CASSLGVVSGTYEQYF. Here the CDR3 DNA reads TGTGCCAGCAGCTTAGGGGTTGTGAGCGGGACCTACGAGCAGTACTTC.

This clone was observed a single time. CDR3 DNA sequence: TGTGCCAGCAGGCGGACAGGGACGGATAATTCACCCCTCCACTTT. Translation gives CASRRTGTDNSPLHF. The rearrangement uses TRBV5-4 and TRBJ1-6, with 8 bases identical to TRBD1. The ends lost 5 bases at V and 5 bases at J; junction bases unmatched: 6. The CDR3 runs 15 residues. Germline CDR1 and CDR2: SGHNT and YYREEE (reference sequence). Drawing the rest from reference TRBV5-4 and TRBJ1-6, the complete variable domain is ETGVTQSPTHLIKTRGQQVTLRCSSQSGHNTVSWYQQALGQGPQFIFQYYREEENGRGNFPPRFSGLQFPNYSSELNVNALELDDSALYLCASRRTGTDNSPLHFGNGTRLTVT.

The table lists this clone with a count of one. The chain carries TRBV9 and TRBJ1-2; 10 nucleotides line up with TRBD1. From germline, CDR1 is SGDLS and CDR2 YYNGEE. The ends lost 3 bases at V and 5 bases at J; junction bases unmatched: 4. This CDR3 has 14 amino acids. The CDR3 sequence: CASSEGQGSYGYTF. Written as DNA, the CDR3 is TGTGCCAGCAGCGAGGGACAGGGGTCGTATGGCTACACCTTC.

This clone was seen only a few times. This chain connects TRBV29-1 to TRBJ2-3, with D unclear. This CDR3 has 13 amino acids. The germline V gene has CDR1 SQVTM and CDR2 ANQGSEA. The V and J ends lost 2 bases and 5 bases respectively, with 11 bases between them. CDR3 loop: CSVESAWVDTQYF. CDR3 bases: TGCAGCGTTGAATCCGCCTGGGTAGATACGCAGTATTTT.

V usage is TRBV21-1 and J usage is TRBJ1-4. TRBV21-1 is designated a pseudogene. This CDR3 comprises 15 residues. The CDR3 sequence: CASRDEGGGGEKLFF. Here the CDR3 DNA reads TGTGCCAGCAGGGACGAAGGGGGAGGGGGTGAAAAACTGTTTTTT.

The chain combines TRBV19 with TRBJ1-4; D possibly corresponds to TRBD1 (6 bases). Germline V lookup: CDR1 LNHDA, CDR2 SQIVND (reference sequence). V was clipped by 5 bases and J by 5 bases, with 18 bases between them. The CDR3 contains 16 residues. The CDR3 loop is CASSYALGAYNEKLFF. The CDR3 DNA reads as TGTGCCAGTAGTTATGCGTTGGGGGCCTACAATGAAAAACTGTTTTTT.

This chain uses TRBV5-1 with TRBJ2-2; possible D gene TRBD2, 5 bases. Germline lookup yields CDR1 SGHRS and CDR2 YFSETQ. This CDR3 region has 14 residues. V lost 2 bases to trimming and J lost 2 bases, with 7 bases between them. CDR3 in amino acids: CASSLGLNTGELFF. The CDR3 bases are TGCGCCAGCAGCTTAGGACTTAACACCGGGGAGCTGTTTTTT.

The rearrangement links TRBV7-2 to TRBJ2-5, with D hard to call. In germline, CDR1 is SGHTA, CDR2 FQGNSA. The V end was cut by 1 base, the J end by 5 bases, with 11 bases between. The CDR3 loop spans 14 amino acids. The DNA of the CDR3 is TGTGCCAGCAGCTTAGGCTCTGGTTGGGAGACCCAGTACTTC. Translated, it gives CASSLGSGWETQYF.

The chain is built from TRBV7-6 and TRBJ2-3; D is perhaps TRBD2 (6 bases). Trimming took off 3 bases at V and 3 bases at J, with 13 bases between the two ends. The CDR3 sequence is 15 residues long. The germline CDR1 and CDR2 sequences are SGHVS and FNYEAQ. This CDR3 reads CASSFLATQTDTQYF. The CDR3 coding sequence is TGTGCCAGCAGCTTTCTAGCGACGCAAACAGATACGCAGTATTTT.

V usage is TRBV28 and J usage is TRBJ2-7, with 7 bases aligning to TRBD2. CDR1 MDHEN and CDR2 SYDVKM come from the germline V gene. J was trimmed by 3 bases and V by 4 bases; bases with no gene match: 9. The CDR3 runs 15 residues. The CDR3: CASSSSYSGYYEQYF. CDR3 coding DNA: TGTGCCAGCAGTTCCTCCTATAGCGGGTACTACGAGCAGTACTTC.

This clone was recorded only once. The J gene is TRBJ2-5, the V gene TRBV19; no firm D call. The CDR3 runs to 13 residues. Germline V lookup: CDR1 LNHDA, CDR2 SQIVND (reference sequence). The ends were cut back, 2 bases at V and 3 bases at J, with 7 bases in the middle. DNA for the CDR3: TGTGCCAGTAGTATAAACAGAGAAGAGACCCAGTACTTC. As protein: CASSINREETQYF. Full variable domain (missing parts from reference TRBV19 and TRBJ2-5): DGGITQSPKYLFRKEGQNVTLSCEQNLNHDAMYWYRQDPGQGLRLIYYSQIVNDFQKGDIAEGYSVSREKKESFPLTVTSAQKNPTAFYLCASSINREETQYFGPGTRLLVL.

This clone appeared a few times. CDR3 sequence reads: CASSSSGIFGNTIYF. The DNA for the CDR3 is TGTGCCAGCAGCTCCTCAGGGATCTTTGGAAACACCATATATTTT. The V call is TRBV7-8, the J call TRBJ1-3; possibly TRBD1 for D (5 bases). This CDR3 is built from 15 residues. Trimming left V 4 bases short and J 3 bases short, with 13 bases between. CDR1 and CDR2 from the germline V gene are SGHVS and FQNEAQ. Together with reference TRBV7-8 and TRBJ1-3, the CDR3 gives the full variable domain: GAGVSQSPRYKVAKRGQDVALRCDPISGHVSLFWYQQALGQGPEFLTYFQNEAQLDKSGLPSDRFFAERPEGSVSTLKIQRTQQEDSAVYLCASSSSGIFGNTIYFGEGSWLTVV.

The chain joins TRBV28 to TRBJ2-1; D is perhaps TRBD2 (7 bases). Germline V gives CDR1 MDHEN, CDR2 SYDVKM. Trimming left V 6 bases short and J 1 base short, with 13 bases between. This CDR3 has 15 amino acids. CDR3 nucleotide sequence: TGTGCCAGCAGGGGGAGGGGGGCTTCCTACAATGAGCAGTTCTTC. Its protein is CASRGRGASYNEQFF.

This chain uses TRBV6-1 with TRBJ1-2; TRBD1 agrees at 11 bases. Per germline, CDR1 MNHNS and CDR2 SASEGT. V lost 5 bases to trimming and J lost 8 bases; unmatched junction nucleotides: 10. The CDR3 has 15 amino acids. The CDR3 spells CASSIRTGGERGYTF. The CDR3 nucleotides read TGTGCCAGCAGTATCAGGACAGGGGGCGAGAGAGGCTACACCTTC.

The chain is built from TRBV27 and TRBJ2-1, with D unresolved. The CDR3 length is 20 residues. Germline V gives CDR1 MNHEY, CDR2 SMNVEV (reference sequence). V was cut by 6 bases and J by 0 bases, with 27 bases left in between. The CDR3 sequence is CASSEQLDRAVKSSYNEQFF. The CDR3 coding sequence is TGTGCCAGCAGCGAACAACTCGATAGGGCAGTTAAGAGCTCCTACAATGAGCAGTTCTTC.

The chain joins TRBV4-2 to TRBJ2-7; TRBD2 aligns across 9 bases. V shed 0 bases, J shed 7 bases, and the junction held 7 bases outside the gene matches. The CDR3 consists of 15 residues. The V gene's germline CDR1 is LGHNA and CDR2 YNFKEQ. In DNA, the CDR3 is TGTGCCAGCAGCCAAGATCGGGCTAGCGGGACTGAGCAGTACTTC. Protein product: CASSQDRASGTEQYF.

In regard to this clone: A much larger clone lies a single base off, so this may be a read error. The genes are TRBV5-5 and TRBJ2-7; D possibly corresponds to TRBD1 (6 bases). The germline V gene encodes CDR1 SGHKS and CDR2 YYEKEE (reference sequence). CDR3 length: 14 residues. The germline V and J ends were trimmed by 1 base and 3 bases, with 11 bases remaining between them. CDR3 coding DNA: TGTGCCAGCAGCTTGTTTGGGACAAACTACGAGCAGTACTTC. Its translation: CASSLFGTNYEQYF.

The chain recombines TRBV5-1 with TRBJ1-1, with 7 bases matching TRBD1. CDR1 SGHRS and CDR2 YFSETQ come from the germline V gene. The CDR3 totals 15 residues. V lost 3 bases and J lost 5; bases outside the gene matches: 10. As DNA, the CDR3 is TGCGCCAGCAGCTCACTACCAGACAGGGCAACTGAAGCTTTCTTT. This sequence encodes CASSSLPDRATEAFF.

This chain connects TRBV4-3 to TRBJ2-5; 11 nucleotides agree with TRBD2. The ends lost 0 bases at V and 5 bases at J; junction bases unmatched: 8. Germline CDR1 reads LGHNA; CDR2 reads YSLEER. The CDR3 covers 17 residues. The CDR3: CASSQDLYSGGVETQYF. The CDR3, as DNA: TGCGCCAGCAGCCAAGATTTATATAGCGGGGGGGTGGAGACCCAGTACTTC.

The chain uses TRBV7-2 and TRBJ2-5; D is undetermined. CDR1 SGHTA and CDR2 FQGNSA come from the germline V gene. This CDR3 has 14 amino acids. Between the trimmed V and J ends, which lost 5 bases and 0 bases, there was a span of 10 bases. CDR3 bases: TGTGCCAGCAGCGCCGACTTGAACCAAGAGACCCAGTACTTC. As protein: CASSADLNQETQYF.

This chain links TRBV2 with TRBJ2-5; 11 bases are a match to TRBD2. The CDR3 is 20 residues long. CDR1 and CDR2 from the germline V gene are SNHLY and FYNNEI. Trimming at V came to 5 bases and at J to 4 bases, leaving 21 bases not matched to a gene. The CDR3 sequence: CASSKLRVSGLAGVGETQYF. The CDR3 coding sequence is TGTGCCAGCAGTAAGCTCAGGGTCTCCGGACTAGCGGGCGTTGGAGAGACCCAGTACTTC.

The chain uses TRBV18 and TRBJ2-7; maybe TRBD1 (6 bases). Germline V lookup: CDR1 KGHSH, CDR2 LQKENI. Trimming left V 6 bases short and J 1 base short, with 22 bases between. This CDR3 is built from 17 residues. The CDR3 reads CASSTMGWGHQSYEQYF. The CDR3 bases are TGTGCCAGCTCGACCATGGGTTGGGGACACCAATCCTACGAGCAGTACTTC.

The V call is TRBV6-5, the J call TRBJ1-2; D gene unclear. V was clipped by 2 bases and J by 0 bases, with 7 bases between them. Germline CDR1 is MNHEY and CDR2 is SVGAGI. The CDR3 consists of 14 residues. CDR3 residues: CASSYRSSNYGYTF. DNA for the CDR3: TGTGCCAGCAGTTACCGGAGTTCTAACTATGGCTACACCTTC.

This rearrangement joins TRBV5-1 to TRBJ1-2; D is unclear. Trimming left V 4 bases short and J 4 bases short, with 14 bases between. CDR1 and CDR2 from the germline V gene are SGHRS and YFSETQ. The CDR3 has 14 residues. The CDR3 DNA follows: TGCGCCAGCAGCCCCCCGGAGGCGTTCTATGGCTACACCTTC. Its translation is CASSPPEAFYGYTF.

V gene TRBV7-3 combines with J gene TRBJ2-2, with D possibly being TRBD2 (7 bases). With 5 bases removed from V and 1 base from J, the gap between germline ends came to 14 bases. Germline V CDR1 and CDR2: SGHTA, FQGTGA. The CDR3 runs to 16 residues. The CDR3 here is CASSPRGALNTGELFF. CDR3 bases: TGTGCCAGCAGCCCTCGGGGGGCGCTGAACACCGGGGAGCTGTTTTTT.

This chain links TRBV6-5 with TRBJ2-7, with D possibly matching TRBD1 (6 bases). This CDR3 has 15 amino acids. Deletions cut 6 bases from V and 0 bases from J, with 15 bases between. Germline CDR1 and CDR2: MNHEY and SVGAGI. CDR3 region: CASRPDRQSSYEQYF. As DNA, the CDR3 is TGTGCCAGCAGGCCAGACAGGCAGAGCTCCTACGAGCAGTACTTC.

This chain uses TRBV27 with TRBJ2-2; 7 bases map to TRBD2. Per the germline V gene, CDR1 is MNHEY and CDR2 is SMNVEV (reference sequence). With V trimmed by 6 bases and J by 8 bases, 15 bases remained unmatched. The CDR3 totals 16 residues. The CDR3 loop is CASSRPWDYLRGELFF. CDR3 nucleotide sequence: TGTGCCAGCAGCCGACCCTGGGACTACCTCAGGGGGGAGCTGTTTTTT.

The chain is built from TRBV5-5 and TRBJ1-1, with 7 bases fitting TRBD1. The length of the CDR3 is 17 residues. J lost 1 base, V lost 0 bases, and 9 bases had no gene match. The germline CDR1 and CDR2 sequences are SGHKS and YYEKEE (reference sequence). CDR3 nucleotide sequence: TGTGCCAGCAGCTTGGCCGGGGCGGACAGGAAGAACACTGAAGCTTTCTTT. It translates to CASSLAGADRKNTEAFF.

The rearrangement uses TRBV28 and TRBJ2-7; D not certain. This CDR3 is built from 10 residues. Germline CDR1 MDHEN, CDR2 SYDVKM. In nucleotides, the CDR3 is TGTGCTTCAGGTTTCTACGAGCAGTACTTC. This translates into CASGFYEQYF.